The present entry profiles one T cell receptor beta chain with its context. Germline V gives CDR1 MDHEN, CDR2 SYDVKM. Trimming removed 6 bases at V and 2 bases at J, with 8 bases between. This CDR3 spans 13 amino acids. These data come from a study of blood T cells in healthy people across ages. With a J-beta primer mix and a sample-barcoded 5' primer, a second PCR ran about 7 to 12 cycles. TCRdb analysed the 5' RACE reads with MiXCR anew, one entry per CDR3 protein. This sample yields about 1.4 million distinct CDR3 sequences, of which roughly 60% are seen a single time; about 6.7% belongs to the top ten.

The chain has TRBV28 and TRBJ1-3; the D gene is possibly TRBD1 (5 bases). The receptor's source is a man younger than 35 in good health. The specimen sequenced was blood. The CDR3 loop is CASSPGTGNTIYF. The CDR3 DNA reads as TGTGCCAGCAGCCCAGGGACTGGAAACACCATATATTTT.